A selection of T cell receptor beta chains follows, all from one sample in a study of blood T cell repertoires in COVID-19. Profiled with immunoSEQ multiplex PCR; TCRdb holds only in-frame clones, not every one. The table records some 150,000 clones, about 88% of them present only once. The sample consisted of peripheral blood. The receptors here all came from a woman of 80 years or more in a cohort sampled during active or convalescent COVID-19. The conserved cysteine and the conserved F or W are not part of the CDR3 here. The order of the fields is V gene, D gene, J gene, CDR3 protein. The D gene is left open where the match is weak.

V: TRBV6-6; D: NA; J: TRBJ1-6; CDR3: AGHGSYNSPLH
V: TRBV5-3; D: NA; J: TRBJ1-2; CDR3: AGGITSPANYGYT
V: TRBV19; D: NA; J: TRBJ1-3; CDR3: ASSRLEYGNTIY
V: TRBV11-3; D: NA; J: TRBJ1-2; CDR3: ASSRQDVNYGYT
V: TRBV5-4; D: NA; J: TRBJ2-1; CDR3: ASSLHLVGGTYNEQF
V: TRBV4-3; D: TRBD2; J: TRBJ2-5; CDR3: ASSPTSGGAETQY
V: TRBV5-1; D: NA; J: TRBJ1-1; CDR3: ASSLFARGDTEAF
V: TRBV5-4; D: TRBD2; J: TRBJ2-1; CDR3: ASTVAGGSSYNEQF
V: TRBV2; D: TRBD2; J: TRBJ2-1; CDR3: ASIEMREDGEQF
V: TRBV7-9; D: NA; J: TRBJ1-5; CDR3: ASSLSDTSNQPQH
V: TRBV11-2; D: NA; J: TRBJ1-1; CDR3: ASSLTAGGTEAF
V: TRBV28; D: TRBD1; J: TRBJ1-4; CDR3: ASSLMDRVNEKLF
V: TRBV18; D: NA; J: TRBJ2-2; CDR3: ASSPGHPTGELF
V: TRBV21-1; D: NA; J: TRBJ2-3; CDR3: ASSKGTGEDTQY
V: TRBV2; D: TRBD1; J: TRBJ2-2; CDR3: ASSVQGDLGELF
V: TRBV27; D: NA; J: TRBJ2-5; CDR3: ASSGQGRETQY
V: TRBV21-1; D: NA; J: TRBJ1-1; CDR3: ASSRDSSNMNTEAF
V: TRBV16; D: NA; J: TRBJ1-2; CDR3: ASSQLYRDLHGYT
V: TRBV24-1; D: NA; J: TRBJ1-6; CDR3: ATSSPNSPLH
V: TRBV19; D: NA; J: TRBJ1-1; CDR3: ASSRQMNTEAF
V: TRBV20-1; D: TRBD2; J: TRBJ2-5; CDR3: SASLLRGGIEKTQY
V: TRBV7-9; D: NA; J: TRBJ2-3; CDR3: ASSPPLDDTQY
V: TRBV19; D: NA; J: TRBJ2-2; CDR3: ASSTPSTEYIGELF
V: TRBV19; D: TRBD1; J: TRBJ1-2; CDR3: ASTIGTVYGYT
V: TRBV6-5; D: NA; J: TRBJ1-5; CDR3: ASSPQDSNQPQH
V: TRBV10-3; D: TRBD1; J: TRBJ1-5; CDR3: AISETGGFSNQPQH
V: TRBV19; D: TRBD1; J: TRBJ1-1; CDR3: ASSGTGQTEAF
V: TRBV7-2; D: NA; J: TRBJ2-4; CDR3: ASSLSLENIQY
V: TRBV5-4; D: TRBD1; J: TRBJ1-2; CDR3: ASSLRDREGYGYT
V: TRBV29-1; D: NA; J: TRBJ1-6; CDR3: SAGTENSPLH
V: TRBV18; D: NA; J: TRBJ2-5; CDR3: ASSPSGETQY
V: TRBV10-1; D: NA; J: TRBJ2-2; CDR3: ASSPLPDTGNTGELF
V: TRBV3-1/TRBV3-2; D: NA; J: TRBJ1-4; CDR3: ASSRRTATNEKLF
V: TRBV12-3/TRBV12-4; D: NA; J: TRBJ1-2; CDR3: ASSSDGYGYT
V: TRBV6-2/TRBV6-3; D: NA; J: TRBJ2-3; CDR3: ASSSPWGDTDTQY
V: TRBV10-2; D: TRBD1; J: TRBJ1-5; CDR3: ASSTGGAQPQH
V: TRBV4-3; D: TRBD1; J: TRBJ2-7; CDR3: ASSQDQFPGQGTYEQY
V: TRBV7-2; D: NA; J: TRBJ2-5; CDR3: ASSLVRSETQY
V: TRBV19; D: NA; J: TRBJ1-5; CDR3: ASSSPRATNQPQH
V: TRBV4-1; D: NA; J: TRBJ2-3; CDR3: ASSQGVATDTQY
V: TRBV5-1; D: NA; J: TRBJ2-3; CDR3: ASSPDRQVRNTQY
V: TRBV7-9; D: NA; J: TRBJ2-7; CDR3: ASSSLSYEQY
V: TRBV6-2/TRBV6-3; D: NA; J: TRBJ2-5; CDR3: ASSDRDTNQETQY
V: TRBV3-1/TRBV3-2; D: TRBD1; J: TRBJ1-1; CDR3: ASSVRTGPAEAF
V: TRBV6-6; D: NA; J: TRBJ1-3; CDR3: ASSRDIPGNTIY
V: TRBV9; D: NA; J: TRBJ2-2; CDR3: ASSVGTGFTGGELF
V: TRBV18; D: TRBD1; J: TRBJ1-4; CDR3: ASSRGTGAYNEKLF
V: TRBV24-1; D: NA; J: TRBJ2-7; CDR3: ATSDPRAAGYEQY